This TCR beta chain was sequenced for a study of T cell clonotyping in hematopoietic cell transplantation. In the study overall: Pretransplant recipient samples were taken after cytoreduction. Study-level results: Pathologically expanded recipient clonotypes increased progressively from day 30 to day 180 as diversity fell. Without cell sorting, CD4 versus CD8 contributions remain unresolved.

The trim removed 5 bases at V and 7 bases at J, leaving 5 bases unmatched. Germline lookup yields CDR1 MGHDK and CDR2 SYGVNS. The CDR3 covers 13 residues. Remarks on this clone: Its antigen is unknown.

The time point was: recipient sample about 28 days before transplant, after cytoreduction. Recipients were bled about 28 days pretransplant and at posttransplant days 30, 100, 180. Generated by immunoSEQ multiplex PCR, the TCRdb table keeps only in-frame clones and is missing some. The table includes 25,000 to 30,000 clones, 82% detected once. The V call is TRBV25-1, the J call TRBJ1-5, with 7 positions matching TRBD1. Sequenced here: peripheral blood mononuclear cells, sampled before stem cell transplant. The sequence was obtained from a man in his forties with acute myeloid leukemia. Some clones in this sample may be carry-over from other donors' samples. The chain's CDR3 is CASSQGQLQPQHF. In nucleotides, the CDR3 is TGTGCCAGCAGTCAGGGACAGCTACAGCCCCAGCATTTT.